This T cell receptor (beta chain) was sequenced for a study of OX40 agonist ivuxolimab in advanced cancers. Study results and caveats: The investigators did not determine what antigen specificity the expanded peripheral T cells had.

Method: immunoSEQ multiplex PCR; TCRdb's copy keeps in-frame clones and lacks some. The data contain roughly 42,000 clones, around 87% of them singletons. Blood sampling was done at baseline, cycle 4 day 1, and cycle 7 day 1. From germline, CDR1 is MNHEY and CDR2 SMNVEV (reference sequence). The CDR3 consists of 11 residues. The germline V and J ends were trimmed by 6 bases and 9 bases, with 9 bases remaining between them. A remark on this clone: The antigen remains undetermined.

The rearrangement joins TRBV27 to TRBJ2-1; a weak D match, TRBD2 (5 bases). This sequence was found in an adult with an advanced solid tumor such as melanoma, head and neck, liver or kidney cancer. Material: CD4+ or CD8+ T cells sorted from blood, obtained in a trial of the OX40 agonist ivuxolimab. CDR3 protein: CASRTRVEQFF. Written as DNA, the CDR3 is TGTGCCAGCAGGACGCGGGTTGAGCAGTTCTTC.